Listed below are T cell receptor beta chains from one sample, sequenced in a study of blood T cell repertoires in COVID-19. Sequencing was performed with immunoSEQ multiplex PCR; in TCRdb, only in-frame clones are kept and a portion is missing. The repertoire holds some 120,000 clones, with roughly nine tenths as singletons. The specimen sequenced was peripheral blood. These receptors all come from a human donor with active COVID-19. The donor label of this sample is uncertain. Each CDR3 is given with its conserved first and last residue. The D gene is left open where the match is weak. Not every row has a clone size; where given, it reads once, few, many or a size class.

>NA|TRBJ1-2|TRBD1|TRBV6-5
TGTGCCAGCAGCGATCGAACGGGACAGGGTCGTGGCTACACCTTC
CASSDRTGQGRGYTF
>NA|TRBJ2-7|NA|TRBV19
TGTGCCAGTAGTATCTTGGGGAGCGAGCAGTACTTC
CASSILGSEQYF
>NA|TRBJ2-1|NA|TRBV6-5
NA
CASSSSTGMDNEQFF
>NA|TRBJ1-1|TRBD1|TRBV7-2
TGTGCCAGCAGCCTGGACAGGGCCACTGAAGCTTTCTTT
CASSLDRATEAFF
>NA|TRBJ1-2|NA|TRBV6-4
TGTGCCAGCAGCCAACGGTTCGGTGCTAACTATGGCTACACCTTC
CASSQRFGANYGYTF
>NA|TRBJ1-5|TRBD1|TRBV6-2/TRBV6-3
TGTGCCAGCAGTTCCAACAGGGGCGTCTATAGCAATCAGCCCCAGCATTTT
CASSSNRGVYSNQPQHF
>NA|TRBJ1-2|TRBD1|TRBV14
TGTGCCAGCAGCCGAGGACAGGGGTTTAACTATGGCTACACCTTC
CASSRGQGFNYGYTF
>NA|TRBJ2-5|NA|TRBV7-2
TGTGCCAGCAGCCAGGGGAGGGCGGGGACCCAGTACTTC
CASSQGRAGTQYF
>NA|TRBJ2-5|TRBD1|TRBV18
TGTGCCAGCTCACGTGGACAGGGGCAAGAGACCCAGTACTTC
CASSRGQGQETQYF
>few|TRBJ2-3|TRBD2|TRBV18
TGTGCCAGCTCACCCCAACTAGCGGGCGATCTTATTAGCACAGATACGCAGTATTTT
CASSPQLAGDLISTDTQYF
>NA|TRBJ2-1|TRBD2|TRBV7-6
TGTGCCAGCAGCTTAGATACGGCGGGGGGGTCTCGGAATGAGCAGTTCTTC
CASSLDTAGGSRNEQFF
>NA|TRBJ2-7|NA|TRBV2
TGTGCCAGCAGCCAGATGGGGCCCGAGCAGTACTTC
CASSQMGPEQYF
>NA|TRBJ2-5|TRBD2|TRBV7-7
TGTGCCAGCAGCGCCCTACTAGCGGGGTCCCAAGAGACCCAGTACTTC
CASSALLAGSQETQYF
>NA|TRBJ2-5|TRBD2|TRBV24-1
TGTGCCACCAGTGAGTCAGGGAGGGGAGAGACCCAGTACTTC
CATSESGRGETQYF
>NA|TRBJ1-4|TRBD1|TRBV4-1
TGCGCCAGCAGCGCGGGACAGAACAATGAAAAACTGTTTTTT
CASSAGQNNEKLFF
>NA|TRBJ2-5|TRBD2|TRBV10-2
TGCGCCAGCAGTTTCCCGGGGGGGGAGACCCAGTACTTC
CASSFPGGETQYF
>NA|TRBJ2-3|NA|TRBV30
TGTGCCTGGAGGGAACCCGGGGTAGATACGCAGTATTTT
CAWREPGVDTQYF
>NA|TRBJ2-2|NA|TRBV5-1
TGCGCCAGCAGCTTATCAGGTACCAACACCGGGGAGCTGTTTTTT
CASSLSGTNTGELFF
>NA|TRBJ1-5|NA|TRBV29-1
TGCAGCGTTGTAACAGTTAGCAATCAGCCCCAGCATTTT
CSVVTVSNQPQHF
>NA|TRBJ2-5|TRBD1|TRBV27
TGTGCCAGCAGAGCAGGGGGTCAAGAGACCCAGTACTTC
CASRAGGQETQYF
>NA|TRBJ1-5|NA|TRBV28
TGTGCCAGCAGGCCAGACAGAAATCAGCCCCAGCATTTT
CASRPDRNQPQHF
>NA|TRBJ1-4|NA|TRBV6-2/TRBV6-3
TGTGCCAGCAGCACCCGGGACTTTAATGAAAAACTGTTTTTT
CASSTRDFNEKLFF